The 6 T cell receptor beta chains given below trace back to one sample, sequenced in a study of identical twins. TCRdb passed the 5' RACE reads through MiXCR, listing each CDR3 protein once. The repertoire includes about 690,000 distinct CDR3 sequences, 5.5% to 6.5% of them detected once, and around 1.7% sits in the top ten. Material: naive T cells sorted from blood. The receptors here all came from a man aged 18 to 29 in good health.

The V call is TRBV4-1, the J call TRBJ2-5; possibly TRBD2 for D (5 bases). Germline CDR1 and CDR2: MGHRA and YSYEKL. V lost 3 bases, J lost 1 base, and 9 bases lay in between. The CDR3 is 14 amino acids. CDR3 protein: CASSQVASQETQYF. The CDR3 region has the DNA TGCGCCAGCAGCCAGGTAGCGTCCCAAGAGACCCAGTACTTC.

The chain carries TRBV30 and TRBJ1-5; 7 positions match TRBD1. V dropped 0 bases and J dropped 4; count of bases not matched to a gene: 9. This CDR3 is 16 amino acids long. Germline CDR1 GTSNPN, CDR2 SVGIG (reference sequence). The chain's CDR3 is CAWSVRRQGRNQPQHF. For the CDR3, the DNA is TGTGCCTGGAGTGTACGTCGACAGGGAAGGAATCAGCCCCAGCATTTT.

This clonotype was detected only a few times. Here the CDR3 reads CASSLETGSTDTQYF. The CDR3 DNA reads as TGCGCCAGCAGCTTGGAAACGGGATCCACAGATACGCAGTATTTT. The chain couples TRBV5-1 to TRBJ2-3, with a weak D call TRBD2 (5 bases). Germline loops: CDR1 SGHRS, CDR2 YFSETQ. This CDR3 comprises 15 residues. Trimming pared 0 bases from V and 2 bases from J, leaving 10 bases between.

Many counts were recorded for this clonotype. V gene TRBV7-2 combines with J gene TRBJ2-1, with a tentative D call TRBD2 (5 bases). The CDR3 has 15 residues. Germline V gene lookup returns CDR1 SGHTA and CDR2 FQGNSA. V was cut by 5 bases and J by 1 base, with 12 bases left in between. The CDR3 DNA is TGTGCCAGCAGCCAAAAGCGGAGGTCCTACAATGAGCAGTTCTTC. Its translation: CASSQKRRSYNEQFF.

The chain links TRBV3-1 to TRBJ2-2; D is possibly TRBD1 (6 bases). V was cut by 5 bases and J by 6 bases, with 16 bases left in between. The CDR3 contains 15 residues. Germline V lookup: CDR1 LGHDT, CDR2 YNNKEL (reference sequence). The CDR3 sequence is CASSDILQGAGELFF. DNA for the CDR3: TGTGCCAGCAGCGACATACTACAGGGTGCCGGGGAGCTGTTTTTT.

The chain couples TRBV20-1 to TRBJ2-3, with TRBD1 matching over 8 bases. CDR1 is DFQATT and CDR2 is SNEGSKA in the germline V gene (reference sequence). J lost 4 bases, V lost 6 bases, and 9 bases had no gene match. The CDR3 covers 14 residues. The CDR3 region is CSASRGRGADTQYF. In nucleotides, the CDR3 is TGCAGTGCATCCAGGGGGCGCGGGGCAGATACGCAGTATTTT.